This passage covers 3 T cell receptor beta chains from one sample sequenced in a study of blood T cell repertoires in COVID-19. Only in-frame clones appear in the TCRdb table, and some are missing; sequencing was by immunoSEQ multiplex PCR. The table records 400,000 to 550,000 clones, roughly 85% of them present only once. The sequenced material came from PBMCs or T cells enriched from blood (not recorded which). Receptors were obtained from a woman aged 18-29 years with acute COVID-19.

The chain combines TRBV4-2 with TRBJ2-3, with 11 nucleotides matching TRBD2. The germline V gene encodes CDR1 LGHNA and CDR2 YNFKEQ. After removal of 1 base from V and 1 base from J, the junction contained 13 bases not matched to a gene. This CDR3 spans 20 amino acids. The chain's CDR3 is CASSQVFLAGGPGGTDTQYF. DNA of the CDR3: TGTGCCAGCAGCCAAGTTTTTTTAGCGGGGGGGCCCGGTGGCACAGATACGCAGTATTTT.

The CDR3 nucleotides are TGTGCCAGCAGCAAAAACGGGGGGACACCCGGTCGGGCTTTCTTT. It is translated as CASSKNGGTPGRAFF. The gene calls are TRBV3-1 (or the pseudogene TRBV3-2) and TRBJ1-1; weak D call: TRBD1 (6 bases). The CDR3 covers 15 residues. Germline values: CDR1 LGHDT, CDR2 YNNKEL (reference sequence). Trimming took 5 bases from V and 11 from J, leaving 24 bases between them.

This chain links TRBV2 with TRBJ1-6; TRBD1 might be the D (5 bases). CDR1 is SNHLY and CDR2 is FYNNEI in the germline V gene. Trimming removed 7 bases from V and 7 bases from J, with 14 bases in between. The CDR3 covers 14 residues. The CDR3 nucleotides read TGTGCCAGCAACCTCCGCCGGGGGAATTCACCCCTCCACTTT. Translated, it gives CASNLRRGNSPLHF.